This TCR beta chain derives from a study of cytomegalovirus exposure and HLA in healthy donors. Study background: The Caucasian-associated ancestry cluster contained about 80% of the roughly 370 genotyped donors.

This PCR relied on a set of 60 Vbeta primers and 13 Jbeta primers. In the original processing: A later analysis tallied 65 million to 85 million unique TCR beta chains, approximately 11 million of them shared. Sequencing used immunoSEQ multiplex PCR; TCRdb keeps in-frame clones, though not all of them. Clone size and the V and J calls come from that table; the DNA yielded D and trimming. The sample consists of 150,000 or so clones, 75% to 90% of them appearing once. Per germline, CDR1 SGHDT and CDR2 YYEEEE. The CDR3 runs 15 residues. Deletions cut 2 bases from V and 0 bases from J, with 12 bases between.

This sequence was found in a woman under 30 in good health and CMV-seronegative. The chain uses TRBV5-6 and TRBJ2-7; weak D call: TRBD2 (5 bases). The sequencing sample was made of PBMCs. The CDR3 coding sequence is TGTGCCAGCAGCTTCCGCCAGCGGTTCTCCTACGAGCAGTACTTC. Protein: CASSFRQRFSYEQYF.